A selection of T cell receptor beta chains follows, all from one sample in a study of graft-versus-host responses after intestinal transplantation. Their recognized antigens are unknown. Clones were read by immunoSEQ multiplex PCR, and TCRdb kept only the in-frame ones, dropping some. The sample lists 80,000 to 95,000 clones, under 95% occurring once. The material was unstimulated CD8+ T cells sorted from spleen or lymph node cells, obtained before intestinal transplant. Receptors originate from a human donor who received an intestinal transplant. The CDR3 runs from the conserved cysteine through the conserved F or W. The order of the fields is CDR3 protein, V gene, J gene.

CDR3aa: CSVAGGVVHYGYTF; v_gene: TRBV29-1; j_gene: TRBJ1-2
CDR3aa: CASSDRPGIHGELFF; v_gene: TRBV6-1; j_gene: TRBJ2-2
CDR3aa: CASKGTSGSYEQYF; v_gene: TRBV10-2; j_gene: TRBJ2-7
CDR3aa: CASSRDGQGMNTGELFF; v_gene: TRBV27; j_gene: TRBJ2-2
CDR3aa: CASRERGGQGNEQYF; v_gene: TRBV2; j_gene: TRBJ2-7
CDR3aa: CASREGIADYNEQFF; v_gene: TRBV2; j_gene: TRBJ2-1
CDR3aa: CASSNSGGDYNEQFF; v_gene: TRBV9; j_gene: TRBJ2-1
CDR3aa: CASSYSTGGEQFF; v_gene: TRBV6-5; j_gene: TRBJ2-1
CDR3aa: CATSRGDTSTDTQYF; v_gene: TRBV15; j_gene: TRBJ2-3
CDR3aa: CASTPGGHEQYF; v_gene: TRBV6-5; j_gene: TRBJ2-7
CDR3aa: CAWQTNNEQFF; v_gene: TRBV30; j_gene: TRBJ2-1
CDR3aa: CASSIRGGYEQYF; v_gene: TRBV19; j_gene: TRBJ2-7
CDR3aa: CASSHLSGTGGKGGELFF; v_gene: TRBV28; j_gene: TRBJ2-2
CDR3aa: CASSRSENQETQYF; v_gene: TRBV6-5; j_gene: TRBJ2-5
CDR3aa: CASSRDRGYETQYF; v_gene: TRBV7-9; j_gene: TRBJ2-5
CDR3aa: CASSQKTISNYNEQFF; v_gene: TRBV4-1; j_gene: TRBJ2-1
CDR3aa: CASSVDPNTQYF; v_gene: TRBV9; j_gene: TRBJ2-3
CDR3aa: CASSKGRREQLAKNIQYF; v_gene: TRBV21-1; j_gene: TRBJ2-4
CDR3aa: CASSLGRGGPGGQYF; v_gene: TRBV11-2; j_gene: TRBJ2-7
CDR3aa: CASSLYGQGSYGYTF; v_gene: TRBV6-5; j_gene: TRBJ1-2
CDR3aa: CSVEGTSGGSGTGELFF; v_gene: TRBV29-1; j_gene: TRBJ2-2
CDR3aa: CASSLGQGLSPLHF; v_gene: TRBV11-2; j_gene: TRBJ1-6
CDR3aa: CASSYSMTGGKDEQYF; v_gene: TRBV6-5; j_gene: TRBJ2-7